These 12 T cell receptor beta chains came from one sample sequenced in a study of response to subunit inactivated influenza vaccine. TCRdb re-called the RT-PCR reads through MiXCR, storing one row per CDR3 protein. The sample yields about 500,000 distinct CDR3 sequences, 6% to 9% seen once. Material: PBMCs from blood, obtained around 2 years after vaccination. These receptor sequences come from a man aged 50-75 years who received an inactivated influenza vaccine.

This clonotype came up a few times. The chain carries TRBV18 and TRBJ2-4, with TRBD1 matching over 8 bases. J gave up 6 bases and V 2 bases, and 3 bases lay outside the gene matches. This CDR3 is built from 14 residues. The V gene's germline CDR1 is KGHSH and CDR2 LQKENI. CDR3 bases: TGTGCCAGCTCACCATCCGGACAGGGAAACATTCAGTACTTC. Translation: CASSPSGQGNIQYF.

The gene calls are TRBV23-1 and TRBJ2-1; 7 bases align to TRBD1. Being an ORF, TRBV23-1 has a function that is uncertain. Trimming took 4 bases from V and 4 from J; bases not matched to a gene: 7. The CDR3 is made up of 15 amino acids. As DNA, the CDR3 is TGCGCCAGCAGTCGGGACCGGGACAGTTACAATGAGCAGTTCTTC. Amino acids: CASSRDRDSYNEQFF.

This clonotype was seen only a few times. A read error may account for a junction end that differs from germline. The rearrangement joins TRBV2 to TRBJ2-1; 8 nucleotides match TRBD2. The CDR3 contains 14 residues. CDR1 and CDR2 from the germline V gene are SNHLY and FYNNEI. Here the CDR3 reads CAGSSTAGATEQFF. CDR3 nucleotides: TGTGCCGGCAGTTCCACAGCGGGAGCCACTGAGCAGTTCTTC.

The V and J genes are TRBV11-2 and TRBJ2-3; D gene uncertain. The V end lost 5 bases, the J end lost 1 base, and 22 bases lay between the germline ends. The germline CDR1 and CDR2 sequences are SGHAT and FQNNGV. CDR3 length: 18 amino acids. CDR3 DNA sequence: TGTGCCAGCAGCCCGCTGACATTCGGACGTAGAGGCACAGATACGCAGTATTTT. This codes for CASSPLTFGRRGTDTQYF.

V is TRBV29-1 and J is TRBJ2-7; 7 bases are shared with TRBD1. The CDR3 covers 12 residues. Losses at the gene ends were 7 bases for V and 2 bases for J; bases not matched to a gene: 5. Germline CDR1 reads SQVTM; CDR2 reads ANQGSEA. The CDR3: CSAVGTAYEQYF. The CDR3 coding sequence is TGCAGCGCGGTGGGGACAGCCTACGAGCAGTACTTC.

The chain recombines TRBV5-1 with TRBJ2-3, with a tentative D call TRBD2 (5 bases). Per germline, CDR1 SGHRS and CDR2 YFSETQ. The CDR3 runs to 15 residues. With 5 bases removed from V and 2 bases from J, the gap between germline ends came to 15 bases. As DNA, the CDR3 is TGCGCCAGCAGACCCCGCGAGGGTGTCACAGATACGCAGTATTTT. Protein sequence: CASRPREGVTDTQYF.

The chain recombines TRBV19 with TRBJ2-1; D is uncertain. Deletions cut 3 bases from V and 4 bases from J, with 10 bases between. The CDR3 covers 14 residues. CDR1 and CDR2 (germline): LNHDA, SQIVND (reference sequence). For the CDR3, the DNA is TGTGCCAGTAGTATTTATTCCGGGTACAATGAGCAGTTCTTC. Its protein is CASSIYSGYNEQFF.

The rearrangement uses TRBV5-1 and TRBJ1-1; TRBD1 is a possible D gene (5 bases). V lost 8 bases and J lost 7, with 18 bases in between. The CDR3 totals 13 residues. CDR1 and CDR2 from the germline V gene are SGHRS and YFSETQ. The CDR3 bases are TGCGCCAGTGGGACTCTTGGGGTTGATGAAGCTTTCTTT. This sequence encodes CASGTLGVDEAFF.

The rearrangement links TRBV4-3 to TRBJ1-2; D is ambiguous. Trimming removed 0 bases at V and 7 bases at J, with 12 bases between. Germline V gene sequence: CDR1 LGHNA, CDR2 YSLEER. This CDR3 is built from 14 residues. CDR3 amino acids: CASSQDHGKVGYTF. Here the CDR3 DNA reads TGCGCCAGCAGCCAAGATCACGGAAAGGTTGGCTACACCTTC.

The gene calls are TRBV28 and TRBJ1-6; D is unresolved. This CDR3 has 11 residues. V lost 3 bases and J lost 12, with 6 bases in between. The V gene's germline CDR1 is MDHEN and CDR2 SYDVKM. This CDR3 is CASSFRQPLHF. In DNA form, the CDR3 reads TGTGCCAGCAGTTTCAGGCAACCCCTCCACTTT.

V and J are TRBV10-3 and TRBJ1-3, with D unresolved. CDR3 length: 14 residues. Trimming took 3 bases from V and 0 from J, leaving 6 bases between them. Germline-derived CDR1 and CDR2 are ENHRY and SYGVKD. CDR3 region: CAISDPSSGNTIYF. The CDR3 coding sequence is TGTGCCATCAGTGACCCCAGCTCTGGAAACACCATATATTTT.

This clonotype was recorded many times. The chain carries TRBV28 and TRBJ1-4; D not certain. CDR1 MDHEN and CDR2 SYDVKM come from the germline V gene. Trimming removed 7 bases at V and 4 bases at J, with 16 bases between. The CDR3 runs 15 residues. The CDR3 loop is CASNGRGRDNEKLFF. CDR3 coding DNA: TGTGCCAGCAACGGCAGAGGTCGAGATAATGAAAAACTGTTTTTT.